The sample holds one count of the clone carrying this T cell receptor (beta chain). CDR3 length: 13 amino acids. Germline assignment: CDR1 SGHTA and CDR2 FQGTGA. Trimming left V 2 bases short and J 5 bases short, with 10 bases between. The data originate from a study of blood T cell repertoires in COVID-19. Overall study: Sample material is recorded as cDNA or gDNA derived from T cells, B-cell-depleted T cells, or PBMCs.

Some clones are missing from TCRdb's copy, which holds only in-frame ones; the method was immunoSEQ multiplex PCR. The repertoire holds some 220,000 clones, less than 85% seen once, with under 8.5% in the top ten. The rearrangement joins TRBV7-3 to TRBJ2-7; no firm D call. The receptor was isolated from a woman between 65 and 79 years old with acute or convalescent COVID-19. The sequenced material came from peripheral blood. The chain's CDR3 is CASSLRVFDEQYF. The CDR3, as DNA: TGTGCCAGCAGCTTACGAGTTTTCGACGAGCAGTACTTC. Using reference TRBV7-3 and TRBJ2-7 for the parts outside the CDR3, the full variable domain is GAGVSQTPSNKVTEKGKYVELRCDPISGHTALYWYRQSLGQGPEFLIYFQGTGAADDSGLPNDRFFAVRPEGSVSTLKIQRTERGDSAVYLCASSLRVFDEQYFGPGTRLTVT.